The rows below give T cell receptor beta chains drawn from one sample of a study of blood T cell repertoires in COVID-19. Only in-frame clones appear in the TCRdb table, and some are missing; sequencing was by immunoSEQ multiplex PCR. The table lists about 300,000 clones, just over 90% of them singletons. Sample: peripheral blood. The receptors originated from a woman aged 25 to 39 with COVID-19, enrolled during active disease. Each CDR3 is given with its conserved first and last residue. D genes are given only for firm matches. Some rows mark clone size as missing; the rest say once, few, many or name a class of expanded clone.

>TRBV5-8|NA|TRBJ2-2|NA
CASTRGTGYSGELFF
TGTGCCAGCACCCGAGGAACAGGCTATTCCGGGGAGCTGTTTTTT
>TRBV4-2|TRBD1|TRBJ2-5|NA
CASSQDAGTGVRETQYF
TGTGCCAGCAGCCAGGACGCCGGGACAGGGGTGAGAGAGACCCAGTACTTC
>TRBV28|NA|TRBJ1-2|NA
CASSPFTREPYTF
TGTGCCAGCAGTCCTTTCACTCGGGAACCCTACACCTTC
>TRBV19|NA|TRBJ2-1|NA
CASSGLNYNEQFF
TGTGCCAGCTCGGGACTGAATTACAATGAGCAGTTCTTC
>TRBV7-9|NA|TRBJ2-5|once
CASSLLVWGLWETQYF
TGTGCCAGCAGCCTTTTGGTCTGGGGGCTCTGGGAGACCCAGTACTTC
>TRBV30|TRBD1|TRBJ1-2|many
CAWRRGTEANYGYTF
TGTGCCTGGAGACGGGGGACAGAGGCTAACTATGGCTACACCTTC
>TRBV18|NA|TRBJ2-7|NA
CASSPTAGYEQYF
TGTGCCAGCTCACCAACTGCCGGGTACGAGCAGTACTTC
>TRBV27|TRBD1|TRBJ2-2|NA
CASSLMGQGWPGELFF
TGTGCCAGCAGTTTAATGGGACAGGGATGGCCCGGGGAGCTGTTTTTT
>TRBV19|NA|TRBJ2-1|NA
CASSTTGTGNNEQFF
TGTGCCAGTAGTACCACCGGGACTGGAAACAATGAGCAGTTCTTC
>TRBV29-1|NA|TRBJ2-2|NA
CSVQDGDTGELFF
TGCAGCGTTCAAGATGGAGACACCGGGGAGCTGTTTTTT
>TRBV3-1/TRBV3-2|NA|TRBJ2-2|NA
CASSQGAPSRSNTGELFF
TGTGCCAGCAGCCAAGGAGCCCCCTCCCGGTCGAACACCGGGGAGCTGTTTTTT
>TRBV19|NA|TRBJ1-5|NA
CATTQTANQPQHF
TGTGCCACAACCCAGACAGCCAATCAGCCCCAGCATTTT
>TRBV19|TRBD1|TRBJ1-2|NA
CASRPTGVSGYTF
TGTGCCAGTAGACCGACAGGGGTGTCCGGCTACACCTTC
>TRBV11-2|TRBD1|TRBJ2-7|NA
CASSFQGQSEQYF
TGTGCCAGCAGCTTCCAGGGACAGTCCGAGCAGTACTTC
>TRBV2|TRBD2|TRBJ2-2|NA
CASRPGLANTGELFF
TGTGCCAGCAGACCGGGACTAGCGAACACCGGGGAGCTGTTTTTT
>TRBV5-8|TRBD2|TRBJ2-1|NA
CASSSPGLADNEQFF
TGTGCCAGCAGTTCACCGGGACTAGCGGATAATGAGCAGTTCTTC
>TRBV14|TRBD1|TRBJ1-6|NA
CASSSRDSYNSPLHF
TGTGCCAGCAGCTCCCGGGACAGTTATAATTCACCCCTCCACTTT
>TRBV30|NA|TRBJ1-4|NA
CAWSWGATNEKLFF
TGTGCCTGGAGTTGGGGGGCAACTAATGAAAAACTGTTTTTT
>TRBV6-5|NA|TRBJ1-2|NA
CASSSLTGIANYGYTF
TGTGCCAGCAGTTCACTAACAGGGATAGCTAACTATGGCTACACCTTC
>TRBV5-1|TRBD1|TRBJ2-1|once
CASSLRQGHYNEQFF
TGCGCCAGCAGCTTGAGACAGGGGCATTACAATGAGCAGTTCTTC
>TRBV30|NA|TRBJ1-2|NA
CAWSVGGRGGGYTF
TGTGCCTGGAGTGTAGGAGGAAGGGGGGGTGGCTACACCTTC
>TRBV30|NA|TRBJ2-7|NA
CAWSVRSGAYEQYF
TGTGCCTGGAGTGTACGTAGCGGTGCCTACGAGCAGTACTTC
>TRBV14|TRBD1|TRBJ1-1|NA
CASSLRTGFEAFF
TGTGCCAGCAGCCTTCGGACAGGGTTTGAAGCTTTCTTT
>TRBV9|TRBD2|TRBJ2-1|few
CASRQGLASDEQFF
TGTGCCAGCAGGCAGGGACTAGCTTCGGATGAGCAGTTCTTC
>TRBV6-5|TRBD1|TRBJ2-3|once
CASKGQGGKDTQYF
TGTGCCAGCAAGGGACAGGGAGGGAAAGATACGCAGTATTTT
>TRBV5-4|TRBD2|TRBJ2-1|NA
CASSFVTSGRADEQFF
TGTGCCAGCAGCTTTGTTACTAGCGGGAGGGCAGATGAGCAGTTCTTC
>TRBV27|TRBD2|TRBJ2-7|once
CASSFRQGGYEQYF
TGTGCCAGCAGTTTCAGGCAGGGAGGGTACGAGCAGTACTTC
>TRBV29-1|NA|TRBJ1-2|NA
CSVEDTVDYGYTF
TGCAGCGTTGAAGACACAGTGGACTATGGCTACACCTTC
>TRBV7-2|TRBD2|TRBJ2-5|NA
CASSLAWSGRWETQYF
TGTGCCAGCAGCTTAGCGTGGAGCGGGAGGTGGGAGACCCAGTACTTC
>TRBV5-6|TRBD2|TRBJ2-1|NA
CASGRVAGGNEQFF
TGTGCCAGCGGGCGGGTAGCGGGAGGCAATGAGCAGTTCTTC
>TRBV7-3|NA|TRBJ1-1|NA
CASSPSGNTEAFF
TGTGCCAGCAGCCCGTCAGGGAACACTGAAGCTTTCTTT
>TRBV4-1|TRBD2|TRBJ2-2|NA
CASSHSLAGAAGELFF
TGCGCCAGCAGCCACTCGCTAGCGGGAGCGGCCGGGGAGCTGTTTTTT
>TRBV2|NA|TRBJ1-3|NA
CASTRPTANSGNTIYF
TGTGCCAGCACCCGACCGACAGCAAACTCTGGAAACACCATATATTTT
>TRBV7-8|NA|TRBJ2-7|NA
CASSLESRVLVYEQYF
TGTGCCAGCAGCTTAGAGAGCAGGGTATTAGTCTACGAGCAGTACTTC
>TRBV11-2|TRBD1|TRBJ1-2|NA
CASSLGRTGGIDYTF
TGTGCCAGCAGCTTAGGACGGACAGGGGGCATCGACTACACCTTC
>TRBV19|TRBD2|TRBJ2-7|NA
CASGEGDSYEQYF
TGTGCCAGTGGGGAGGGCGACAGCTACGAGCAGTACTTC
>TRBV5-1|NA|TRBJ2-5|NA
CASSSQGTGETQYF
TGCGCCAGCAGCTCTCAGGGAACGGGAGAGACCCAGTACTTC
>TRBV6-6|NA|TRBJ1-2|NA
CASSYSIGDIYGYTF
TGTGCCAGCAGTTACTCGATCGGAGATATCTATGGCTACACCTTC
>TRBV19|NA|TRBJ1-1|NA
CASSIPSGYTEAFF
TGTGCCAGTAGTATTCCGTCGGGGTACACTGAAGCTTTCTTT
>TRBV27|NA|TRBJ2-6|NA
CASSFSGTGANVLTF
TGTGCCAGCAGTTTTTCCGGGACAGGGGCCAACGTCCTGACTTTC
>TRBV11-2|NA|TRBJ1-2|NA
CASSLVAEGGYTF
TGTGCCAGCAGCTTAGTGGCCGAGGGCGGCTACACCTTC
>TRBV30|NA|TRBJ2-2|NA
CAWTPIRGSGELFF
TGTGCCTGGACTCCCATCCGGGGATCCGGGGAGCTGTTTTTT
>TRBV5-4|NA|TRBJ2-7|NA
CASSLGRGDYEQYF
TGTGCCAGCAGCTTGGGCAGGGGGGACTACGAGCAGTACTTC
>TRBV28|TRBD1|TRBJ2-1|NA
CASGQGASYNEQFF
TGTGCCAGCGGTCAGGGGGCATCCTACAATGAGCAGTTCTTC
>TRBV10-3|NA|TRBJ1-1|NA
CAISETFDKNTEAFF
TGTGCCATCAGCGAAACCTTCGACAAGAACACTGAAGCTTTCTTT
>TRBV15|TRBD2|TRBJ2-2|NA
CATSRGLAGSAGELFF
TGTGCCACCAGCAGAGGACTAGCGGGATCGGCCGGGGAGCTGTTTTTT
>TRBV7-3|TRBD1|TRBJ1-2|NA
CASSSSGTGTYGYTF
TGTGCCAGCAGCTCCTCCGGGACAGGGACCTATGGCTACACCTTC
>TRBV18|NA|TRBJ2-7|NA
CASSPGLGQRSDEQYF
TGTGCCAGCTCACCCGGCCTCGGACAGCGCTCAGACGAGCAGTACTTC